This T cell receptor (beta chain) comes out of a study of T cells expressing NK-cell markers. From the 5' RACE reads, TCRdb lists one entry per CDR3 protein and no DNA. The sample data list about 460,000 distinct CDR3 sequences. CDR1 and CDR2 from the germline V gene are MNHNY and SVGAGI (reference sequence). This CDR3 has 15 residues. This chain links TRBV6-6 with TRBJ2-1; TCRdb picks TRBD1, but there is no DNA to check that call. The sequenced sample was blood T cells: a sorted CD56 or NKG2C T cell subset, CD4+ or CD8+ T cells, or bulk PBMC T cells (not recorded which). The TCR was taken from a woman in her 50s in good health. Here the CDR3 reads CASSSRGRRYNEQFF.